The present T cell receptor beta chain was sequenced within a study of shared clonotypes between healthy human individuals. Germline V gene data show CDR1 as SGDLS and CDR2 as YYNGEE. V was shortened by 3 bases and J by 4 bases, with 5 bases between the two germline ends. The CDR3 contains 12 residues. Data came from immunoSEQ multiplex PCR; TCRdb stores just in-frame clones and leaves some out. The sample shows fewer than 650,000 clones, around 78% of them seen only once. Sequencing used PBMCs. This chain uses TRBV9 with TRBJ1-3; D is undetermined. The receptor was derived from a woman in her thirties or forties in good health. Some clones in this sample may be carry-over from other donors' samples. CDR3 nucleotide sequence: TGTGCCAGCAGCGATTCAGGAAACACCATATATTTT. Translation gives CASSDSGNTIYF.